The present T cell receptor beta chain was sequenced within a study of cytomegalovirus exposure and HLA in healthy donors. This clone was picked up one time. Antigen: not known. Broader study findings: Among the sequence variants, a highly shared cluster was likely an artifact of sequencing. Later analysis showed most CMV-associated TCR beta chains appearing HLA-restricted.

Trimming removed 3 bases from V and 7 bases from J; junction bases left unmatched: 4. From germline, CDR1 is SGHRS and CDR2 YFSETQ. The CDR3 contains 14 residues. PCR involved 60 Vbeta and 13 Jbeta primers. TCRdb's copy holds only in-frame clones and misses some; the assay was immunoSEQ multiplex PCR. Here the sample spans 200,000 to 250,000 clones, about 80% being singletons. Sequencing was done on a sample of PBMCs. The V gene is TRBV5-1, the J gene TRBJ2-1; the match to TRBD2 covers 10 bases. The sequence was obtained from a woman in her sixties or seventies in good health and CMV-seropositive. CDR3 amino acids: CASSSSGSGNEQFF. As DNA, the CDR3 is TGCGCCAGCAGCTCTAGCGGGAGTGGAAATGAGCAGTTCTTC.